The TCR beta chain described here comes from a study of graft-versus-host responses after intestinal transplantation. Libraries were prepared by immunoSEQ multiplex PCR; TCRdb keeps only in-frame clonotypes and omits some of them. This sample yields some 96,000 clones, of which over 75% are seen a single time; roughly 1% belongs to the top ten. General study results and limits: Ileal or blood samples showed some GvH clones first, and such clones were also found in recipient marrow. Within allografts, high graft-versus-host to host-versus-graft clonal ratios were seen among patients with graft-donor T cell macrochimerism.

Points on this clone: Its specificity is unknown.

The CDR3 has 13 residues. Germline V gene sequence: CDR1 MDHEN, CDR2 SYDVKM. With 6 bases removed from V and 3 bases from J, the gap between germline ends came to 9 bases. This receptor was obtained from a human donor who was the organ donor for an intestinal transplant. V gene TRBV28 combines with J gene TRBJ1-5; D is unresolved. The source was unstimulated CD4+ T cells sorted from spleen or lymph node cells, collected before transplant. Written as DNA, the CDR3 is TGTGCCAGCAGACAGCTACCCAATCAGCCCCAGCATTTT. It codes for CASRQLPNQPQHF.